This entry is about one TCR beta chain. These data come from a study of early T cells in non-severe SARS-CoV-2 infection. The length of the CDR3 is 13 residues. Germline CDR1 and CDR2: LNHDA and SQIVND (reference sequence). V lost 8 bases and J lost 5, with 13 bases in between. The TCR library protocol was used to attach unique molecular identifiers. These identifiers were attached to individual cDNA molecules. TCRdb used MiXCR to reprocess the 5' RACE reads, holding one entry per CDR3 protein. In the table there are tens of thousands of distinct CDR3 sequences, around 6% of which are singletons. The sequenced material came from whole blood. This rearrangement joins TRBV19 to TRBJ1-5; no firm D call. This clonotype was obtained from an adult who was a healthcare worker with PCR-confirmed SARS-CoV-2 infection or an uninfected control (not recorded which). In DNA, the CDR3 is TGTGCCAGTGCCGCTAGTGGGGATCAGCCCCAGCATTTT. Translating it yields CASAASGDQPQHF.